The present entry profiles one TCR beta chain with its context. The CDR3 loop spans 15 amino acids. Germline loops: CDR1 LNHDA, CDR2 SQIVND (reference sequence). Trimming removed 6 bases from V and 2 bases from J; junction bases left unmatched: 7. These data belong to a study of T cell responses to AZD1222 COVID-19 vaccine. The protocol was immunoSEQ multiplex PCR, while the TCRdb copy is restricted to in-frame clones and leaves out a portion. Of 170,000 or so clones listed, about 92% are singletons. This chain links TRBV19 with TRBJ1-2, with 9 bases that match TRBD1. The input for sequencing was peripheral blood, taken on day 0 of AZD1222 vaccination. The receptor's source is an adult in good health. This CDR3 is CASRSWDRANYGYTF. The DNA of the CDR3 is TGTGCCAGTAGATCGTGGGACAGGGCCAACTATGGCTACACCTTC.